The 17 T cell receptor beta chains below come from one sample, sequenced in a study of T cell responses to AZD1222 COVID-19 vaccine. TCRdb's table, derived via immunoSEQ multiplex PCR, lists solely in-frame clones and lacks some. Of roughly 130,000 clones listed, around 87% are singletons. The starting material was peripheral blood, obtained on day 0 of AZD1222 vaccination. Receptor source: an adult in good health.

This chain uses TRBV2 with TRBJ2-3; D remains unclear. V was pared by 5 bases and J by 2 bases, with 5 bases between. In germline, CDR1 is SNHLY, CDR2 FYNNEI. This CDR3 spans 12 amino acids. The CDR3 sequence is CASSINTDTQYF. The CDR3, as DNA: TGTGCCAGCAGTATAAACACAGATACGCAGTATTTT.

The chain links TRBV19 to TRBJ1-5; D unclear. CDR1 and CDR2 from the germline V gene are LNHDA and SQIVND (reference sequence). There are 12 residues in the CDR3. The V and J ends lost 9 bases and 7 bases respectively, with 13 bases between them. CDR3 in amino acids: CASGEMEQPQHF. The CDR3 DNA reads TGTGCCAGCGGGGAGATGGAACAGCCCCAGCATTTT.

With respect to this clone: The junction departs from the called germline gene at one end, perhaps through a read error. CDR3 nucleotide sequence: TGTGCCAGCAGTCCGAACCCGGGACAGGGCGTGTTC. This sequence encodes CASSPNPGQGVF. The genes are TRBV11-2 and TRBJ2-7; 9 bases are shared with TRBD1. Germline loops: CDR1 SGHAT, CDR2 FQNNGV. CDR3 length: 12 residues.

J is TRBJ2-7 and V is TRBV9, with a tentative D call TRBD2 (6 bases). The CDR3 spans 14 residues. V lost 4 bases to trimming and J lost 0 bases, with 11 bases between them. Per the germline V gene, CDR1 is SGDLS and CDR2 is YYNGEE. DNA of the CDR3: TGTGCCAGCAGCTCCCGGGAGAGCTCCTACGAGCAGTACTTC. It yields the protein CASSSRESSYEQYF.

This sequence joins TRBV6-1 and TRBJ1-5; D unresolved. The CDR3 totals 13 residues. Trimming took 1 base from V and 7 from J, leaving 8 bases between them. Germline CDR1 MNHNS, CDR2 SASEGT. The CDR3 region is CASSEGAGQPQHF. The CDR3 bases are TGTGCCAGCAGTGAAGGAGCGGGACAGCCCCAGCATTTT.

V usage is TRBV3-1 (or the pseudogene TRBV3-2) and J usage is TRBJ1-6; D unclear. V was trimmed by 0 bases and J by 10 bases, leaving 10 bases between them. Germline CDR1 reads LGHDT; CDR2 reads YNNKEL (reference sequence). The CDR3 totals 14 residues. For the CDR3, the DNA is TGTGCCAGCAGCCAAGATAAGGAAATATCACCCCTCCACTTT. Amino acids: CASSQDKEISPLHF.

This clone was counted a few times. The chain has TRBV7-3 and TRBJ1-6; a weak D match, TRBD1 (5 bases). The CDR3 extends over 14 amino acids. Germline V gives CDR1 SGHTA, CDR2 FQGTGA. V was cut by 5 bases and J by 10 bases, with 15 bases left in between. The CDR3: CASSPTGTLSPLHF. The CDR3 DNA reads TGTGCCAGCAGCCCGACCGGGACTTTGTCACCCCTCCACTTT.

The chain is built from TRBV12-3 or TRBV12-4 and TRBJ1-3; D call uncertain. V lost 5 bases and J 7 bases, leaving 6 bases between the germline ends. This CDR3 contains 11 residues. In DNA form, the CDR3 reads TGTGCCAGCAGTAACCCTAACACCATATATTTT. This encodes CASSNPNTIYF.

The genes are TRBV2 and TRBJ1-2; D is perhaps TRBD1 (6 bases). The V gene lost 7 bases and the J gene lost 2 bases, with 17 bases spanning the gap. Per germline, CDR1 SNHLY and CDR2 FYNNEI. The CDR3 is made up of 15 amino acids. This CDR3 is CASNQGRGPNYGYTF. For the CDR3, the DNA is TGTGCCAGCAATCAGGGGAGGGGCCCCAACTATGGCTACACCTTC. The variable domain in full, completed from reference TRBV2 and TRBJ1-2, reads EPEVTQTPSHQVTQMGQEVILRCVPISNHLYFYWYRQILGQKVEFLVSFYNNEISEKSEIFDDQFSVERPDGSNFTLKIRSTKLEDSAMYFCASNQGRGPNYGYTFGSGTRLTVV.

The chain joins TRBV28 to TRBJ1-2; D unresolved. Germline CDR1 is MDHEN and CDR2 is SYDVKM. Trimming cost V 8 bases and J 7 bases, with 8 bases left between them. This CDR3 spans 10 amino acids. CDR3 nucleotide sequence: TGTGCCAGCGGTCGGGCTGGCTACACCTTC. It specifies CASGRAGYTF.

V is TRBV7-8 and J is TRBJ2-7; the match to TRBD2 covers 8 bases. The germline CDR1 and CDR2 sequences are SGHVS and FQNEAQ. The CDR3 spans 18 residues. After removal of 4 bases from V and 0 bases from J, the junction contained 14 bases not matched to a gene. The CDR3 is CASSSLIETSDRSYEQYF. Written as DNA, the CDR3 is TGTGCCAGCAGCTCGCTCATAGAGACTAGCGACCGCTCCTACGAGCAGTACTTC.

The count of this clone is one. The rearrangement links TRBV19 to TRBJ2-3; D possibly uses TRBD1 or TRBD2 (5 bases each). Germline V gene lookup returns CDR1 LNHDA and CDR2 SQIVND (reference sequence). Trimming cost V 2 bases and J 4 bases, with 10 bases left between them. This CDR3 spans 14 amino acids. CDR3 amino acids: CASSISGSPDTQYF. The DNA for the CDR3 is TGTGCCAGTAGTATATCAGGGAGTCCAGATACGCAGTATTTT.

This chain uses TRBV4-1 with TRBJ1-1; 7 bases are shared with TRBD1. Trimming took 0 bases from V and 2 from J; bases not matched to a gene: 6. This CDR3 has 16 residues. Germline CDR1 reads MGHRA; CDR2 reads YSYEKL. The CDR3 loop is CASSQEGGDRNTEAFF. CDR3 coding DNA: TGCGCCAGCAGCCAAGAGGGTGGGGACAGAAACACTGAAGCTTTCTTT.

The rearrangement joins TRBV7-9 to TRBJ2-7, with D uncertain. This CDR3 spans 14 amino acids. Germline V lookup: CDR1 SEHNR, CDR2 FQNEAQ (reference sequence). Trimming cost V 5 bases and J 2 bases, with 13 bases left between them. The CDR3 nucleotides are TGTGCCAGCAGCGGGTGGACCGGACCCTACGAGCAGTACTTC. Its translation: CASSGWTGPYEQYF. Full variable domain (outside the CDR3, taken from reference TRBV7-9 and TRBJ2-7): DTGVSQNPRHKITKRGQNVTFRCDPISEHNRLYWYRQTLGQGPEFLTYFQNEAQLEKSRLLSDRFSAERPKGSFSTLEIQRTEQGDSAMYLCASSGWTGPYEQYFGPGTRLTVT.

This clone has only one observation. The chain uses TRBV28 and TRBJ2-5, with TRBD2 matching 7 bases. Germline CDR1 and CDR2: MDHEN and SYDVKM. Losses at the gene ends were 7 bases for V and 3 bases for J; bases not matched to a gene: 2. This CDR3 is built from 12 residues. The CDR3 reads CASTSGKETQYF. The CDR3 coding sequence is TGTGCCAGCACGAGCGGGAAAGAGACCCAGTACTTC. The variable domain in full, with the rest retrieved from reference TRBV28 and TRBJ2-5, is DVKVTQSSRYLVKRTGEKVFLECVQDMDHENMFWYRQDPGLGLRLIYFSYDVKMKEKGDIPEGYSVSREKKERFSLILESASTNQTSMYLCASTSGKETQYFGPGTRLLVL.

The V gene is TRBV3-1 (or the pseudogene TRBV3-2), the J gene TRBJ1-5; D is uncertain. Trimming stripped 1 base from V and 7 bases from J, with 5 bases between. The germline gives CDR1 LGHDT, CDR2 YNNKEL (reference sequence). The length of the CDR3 is 12 residues. The CDR3 sequence: CASSQVGQPQHF. The DNA for the CDR3 is TGTGCCAGCAGCCAAGTGGGGCAGCCCCAGCATTTT.

This clone was seen once. The chain joins TRBV19 to TRBJ1-1, with D possibly being TRBD1 (5 bases). Germline lookup yields CDR1 LNHDA and CDR2 SQIVND (reference sequence). The CDR3 spans 14 residues. The germline V and J ends were trimmed by 3 bases and 2 bases, with 10 bases remaining between them. The CDR3 coding sequence is TGTGCCAGTAGTATCCGGGGGAGTAACACTGAAGCTTTCTTT. Translated: CASSIRGSNTEAFF.